This T cell receptor (beta chain) was obtained from a study of blood T cell repertoires in COVID-19. The V end lost 6 bases, the J end lost 0 bases, and 17 bases lay between the germline ends. Germline lookup yields CDR1 SQVTM and CDR2 ANQGSEA. The CDR3 extends over 15 amino acids. The repertoire was sequenced with immunoSEQ multiplex PCR; TCRdb's copy has only in-frame clones and lacks some. The table shows 150,000 to 200,000 clones, with 84% occurring only once. The sequence derives from a man younger than 30 with active or convalescent COVID-19. V usage is TRBV29-1 and J usage is TRBJ1-1; D not certain. The sequencing sample was made of peripheral blood. CDR3: CSVAGGAYMNTEAFF. DNA for the CDR3: TGCAGCGTGGCTGGAGGAGCTTACATGAACACTGAAGCTTTCTTT.